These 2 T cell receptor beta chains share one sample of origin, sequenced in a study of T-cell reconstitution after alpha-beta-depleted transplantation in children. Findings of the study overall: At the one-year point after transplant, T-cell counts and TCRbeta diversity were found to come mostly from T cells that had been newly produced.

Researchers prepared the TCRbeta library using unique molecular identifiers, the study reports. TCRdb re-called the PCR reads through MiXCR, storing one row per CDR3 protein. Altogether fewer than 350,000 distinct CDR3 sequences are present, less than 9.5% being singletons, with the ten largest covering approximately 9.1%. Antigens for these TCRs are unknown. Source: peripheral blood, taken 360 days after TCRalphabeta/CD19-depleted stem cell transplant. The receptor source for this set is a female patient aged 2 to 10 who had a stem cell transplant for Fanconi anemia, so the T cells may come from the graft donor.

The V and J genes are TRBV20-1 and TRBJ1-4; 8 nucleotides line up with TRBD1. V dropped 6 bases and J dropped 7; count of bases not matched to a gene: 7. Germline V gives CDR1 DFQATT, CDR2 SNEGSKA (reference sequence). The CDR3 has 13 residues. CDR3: CSAIDRGGEKLFF. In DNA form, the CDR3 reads TGCAGTGCCATCGACAGGGGTGGTGAAAAACTGTTTTTT.

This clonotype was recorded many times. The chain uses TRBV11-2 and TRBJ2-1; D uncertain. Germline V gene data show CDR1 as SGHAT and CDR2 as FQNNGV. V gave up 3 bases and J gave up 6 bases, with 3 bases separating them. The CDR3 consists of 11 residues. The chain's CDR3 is CASSFFNEQFF. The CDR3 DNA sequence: TGTGCCAGCAGCTTCTTCAATGAGCAGTTCTTC.